The clone carrying this TCR beta chain came up once. The data were obtained in a study of blood T cell repertoires in COVID-19. Germline CDR1 and CDR2: GTSNPN and SVGIG (reference sequence). This CDR3 comprises 13 residues. With 1 base removed from V and 3 bases from J, the gap between germline ends came to 7 bases. TCRdb's copy holds only in-frame clones and misses some; the assay was immunoSEQ multiplex PCR. The sample carries fewer than 250,000 clones, approximately 89% recorded once. Sequencing was carried out using peripheral blood. The V call is TRBV30, the J call TRBJ1-3; D is unclear. This receptor was identified in a woman aged 40 to 50 with acute or convalescent COVID-19. CDR3 bases: TGTGCCTGGAGTGAATCGGGTGGAAACACCATATATTTT. Encoded protein: CAWSESGGNTIYF.